The TCR beta chain under discussion was sequenced for a study of T cell repertoires in cytomegalovirus infection. Study-level background: Carrying CMV and the relevant HLA type showed in public TCR beta signatures.

Broader study findings: CMV-specific TCR beta clonotypes restricted by HLA-C were the ones dominating the ex vivo response. CMV carriers with the relevant HLA were identified by cumulative public TCR beta family frequency.

Each CDR3 protein gets one entry after TCRdb re-called the reads with MiXCR. The sample shows roughly 200,000 distinct CDR3 sequences, 7.5% to 10% of them seen only once. Deletions cut 4 bases from V and 5 bases from J, with 14 bases between. This CDR3 comprises 14 residues. This clonotype was observed many times. The antigen remains unidentified. The chain recombines TRBV12-3 or TRBV12-4 with TRBJ1-1, with a weak D call TRBD1 (5 bases). The sequence was collected from a human donor in good health (CMV status not recorded). Some clones in this sample may be carry-over from other donors' samples. Material for sequencing was PBMCs. CDR3 sequence reads: CASSSSGRGTEAFF. As DNA, the CDR3 is TGTGCCAGCAGTTCAAGCGGTCGGGGGACTGAAGCTTTCTTT.